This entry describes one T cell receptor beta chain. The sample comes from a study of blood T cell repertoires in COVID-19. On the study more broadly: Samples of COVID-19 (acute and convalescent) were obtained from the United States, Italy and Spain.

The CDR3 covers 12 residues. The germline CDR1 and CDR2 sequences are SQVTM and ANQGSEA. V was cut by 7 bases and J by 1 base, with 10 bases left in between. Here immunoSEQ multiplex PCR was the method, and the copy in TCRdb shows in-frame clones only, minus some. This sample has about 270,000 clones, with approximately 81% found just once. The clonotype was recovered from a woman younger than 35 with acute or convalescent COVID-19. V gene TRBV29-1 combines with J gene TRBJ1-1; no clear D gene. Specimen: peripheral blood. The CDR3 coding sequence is TGCAGCGCTGACGGTGGGAACACTGAAGCTTTCTTT. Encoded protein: CSADGGNTEAFF.